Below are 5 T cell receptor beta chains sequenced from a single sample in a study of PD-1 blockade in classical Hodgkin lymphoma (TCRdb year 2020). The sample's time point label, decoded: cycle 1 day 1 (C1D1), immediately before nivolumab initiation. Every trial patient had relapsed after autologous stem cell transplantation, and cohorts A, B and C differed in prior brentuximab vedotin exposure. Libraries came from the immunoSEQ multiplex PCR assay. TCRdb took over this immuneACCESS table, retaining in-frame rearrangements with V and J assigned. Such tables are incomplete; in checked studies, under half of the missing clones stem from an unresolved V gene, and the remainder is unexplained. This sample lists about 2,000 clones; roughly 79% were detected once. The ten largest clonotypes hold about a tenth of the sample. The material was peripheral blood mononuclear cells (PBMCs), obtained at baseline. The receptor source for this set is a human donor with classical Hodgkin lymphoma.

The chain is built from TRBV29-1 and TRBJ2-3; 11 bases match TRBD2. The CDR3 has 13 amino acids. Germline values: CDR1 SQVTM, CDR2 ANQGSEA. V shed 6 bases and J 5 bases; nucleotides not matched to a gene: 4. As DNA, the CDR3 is TGCAGCGTCCTGACTAGCGGGGTAGATACGCAGTATTTT. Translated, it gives CSVLTSGVDTQYF.

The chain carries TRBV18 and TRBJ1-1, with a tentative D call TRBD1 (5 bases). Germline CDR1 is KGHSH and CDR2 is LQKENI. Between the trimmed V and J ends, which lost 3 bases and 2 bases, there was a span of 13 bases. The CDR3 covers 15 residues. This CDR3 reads CASSPNDSPNTEAFF. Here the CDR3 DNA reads TGTGCCAGCTCACCCAACGACAGCCCCAACACTGAAGCTTTCTTT. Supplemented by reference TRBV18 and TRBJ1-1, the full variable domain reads NAGVMQNPRHLVRRRGQEARLRCSPMKGHSHVYWYRQLPEEGLKFMVYLQKENIIDESGMPKERFSAEFPKEGPSILRIQQVVRGDSAAYFCASSPNDSPNTEAFFGQGTRLTVV.

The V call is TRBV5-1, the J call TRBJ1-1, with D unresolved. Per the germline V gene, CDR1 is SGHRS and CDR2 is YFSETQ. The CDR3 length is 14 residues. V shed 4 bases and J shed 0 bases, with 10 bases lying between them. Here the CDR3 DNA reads TGCGCCAGCAGCCTTGACACCCTGAACACTGAAGCTTTCTTT. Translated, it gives CASSLDTLNTEAFF. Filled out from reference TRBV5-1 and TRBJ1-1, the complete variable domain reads KAGVTQTPRYLIKTRGQQVTLSCSPISGHRSVSWYQQTPGQGLQFLFEYFSETQRNKGNFPGRFSGRQFSNSRSEMNVSTLELGDSALYLCASSLDTLNTEAFFGQGTRLTVV.

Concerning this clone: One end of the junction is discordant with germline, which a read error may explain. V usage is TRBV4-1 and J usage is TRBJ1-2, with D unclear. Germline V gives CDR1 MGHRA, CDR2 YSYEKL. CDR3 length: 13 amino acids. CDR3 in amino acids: CASSQDGRRTSSF. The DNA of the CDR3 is TGCGCCAGCAGCCAAGATGGAAGGAGGACCTCGAGCTTC.

DNA of the CDR3: TGTGCCAGCAGCTACAGGGGGAATCAGCCCCAGCATTTT. This gives the protein CASSYRGNQPQHF. V gene TRBV2 combines with J gene TRBJ1-5, with 8 bases identical to TRBD1. The J segment lost 4 bases and the V segment lost 6 bases, leaving 2 bases of the junction unmatched. This CDR3 has 13 residues. Germline V gene sequence: CDR1 SNHLY, CDR2 FYNNEI.